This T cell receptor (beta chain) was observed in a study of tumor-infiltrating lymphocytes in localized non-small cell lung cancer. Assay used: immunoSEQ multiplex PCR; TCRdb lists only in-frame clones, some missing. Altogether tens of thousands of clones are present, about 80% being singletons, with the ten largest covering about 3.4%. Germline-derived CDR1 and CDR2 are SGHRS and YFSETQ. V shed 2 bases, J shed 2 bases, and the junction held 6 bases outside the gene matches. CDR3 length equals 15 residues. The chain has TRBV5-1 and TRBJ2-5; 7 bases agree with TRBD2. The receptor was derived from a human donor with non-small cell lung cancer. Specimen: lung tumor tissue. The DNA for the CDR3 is TGCGCCAGCAGCTTTGGCGGGAGAGTTCAAGAGACCCAGTACTTC. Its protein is CASSFGGRVQETQYF.